One TCR beta chain is described in this entry. This receptor's antigen is unknown. Base qualities were left out, and no much larger clone turns up one base away. Using the deep immunoSEQ assay, multiplex PCR amplified TCR CDR3 regions from genomic DNA. Genomic DNA extracted from each cell subset was distributed evenly over all wells of several immunoSEQ 96-well plates, and each plate served as one replicate. Each replicate PCR for sorted subsets received about 210 ng genomic DNA, equal to 30,000 or so T cell genomes. The purified libraries were quantified using a Qubit 3.0 fluorometer, sized with a Bioanalyzer 2100, and then quantified again using the KAPA Library Quantification kit. Every immunoSEQ 96-well plate was sequenced on a separate single-read 150-cycle Illumina NextSeq 550 flow cell. In the paper's pipeline: Because the immunoSEQ output held only junctional sequences and lacked quality scores, the filtering could not match the filtering applied to full-length reads. To assign V/J genes and CDR3, sequences were annotated against IMGT germline references using PyIR, a Python wrapper for IgBLAST v1.9. Reads were filtered out if the reads had weak V/J assignments (E-value above 1e-6), no CDR3, stop codons, out-of-frame junctions, or ambiguous translated residues. V3J clonotypes were defined as sequences sharing an identical inferred V gene, J gene, and CDR3 amino acid sequence. Percentage overlap between repertoires was computed as shared unique clonotypes divided by the size of the smaller repertoire. Three approaches were used to assess repertoire richness: RTK rarefaction, the Chao1 estimator, and Recon v2.1 estimates of unobserved clonotypes. OLGA was used to compute generation probabilities for all TCRbeta clonotypes that the gDNA method yielded from a handful of donors. In its TCRdb copy, this immuneACCESS table keeps in-frame sequences only and misses some clones. Where compared with another copy, unresolved V genes explain less than half of these, and the others have no known cause. The V and J calls and clone size were taken over from that table, and D and trimming were inferred from the DNA. This sample lists more than 500,000 clones; 85% to 95% were detected once. The leading ten clones occupy about 0.11% of the sample.

CD8 naive samples were obtained by positive selection for CCR7 among CD45RO-negative cells, yielding a CD45RA+CCR7+ population from which TemRA cells were excluded. The donors were healthy, HIV-negative adults who had no recently reported acute infections or vaccinations. Every donor was a Caucasian adult living in Nashville, Tennessee, USA. After blood collection by leukapheresis, PBMCs were isolated using Ficoll-Histopaque density gradient centrifugation and then cryopreserved in the vapor phase of liquid nitrogen. Analytical flow cytometry was used to check the purity and quantity of each magnetically sorted T cell population. From each sorted fraction, genomic DNA was isolated and quantified by UV absorbance on a Nanodrop 2000c. The data derive from a study of shared clonotypes between healthy human individuals (dated by TCRdb to the early 2020s). Broadly, across the study: The cohort included a few men and a couple of women between 18 and 49 years of age. For each donor, CD4 naive and CD4 memory were each run on three plates, CD8 naive on two plates, and CD8 memory on one plate. The study deeply sequenced blood TCR repertoires of about 5 healthy adults to estimate repertoire size and the extent of clonotype sharing between individuals. Libraries were prepared and TCR repertoires were sequenced by different laboratories using diverse techniques, in order to increase sequencing depth and limit assay-specific biases. Per donor, leukapheresis produced somewhere between about 0.94 and 8.9 billion PBMCs. Beyond this particular receptor, the publication reports: Only blood was sampled, and tissue TCR repertoires likely differ from those in blood. Rarefaction of sorted-subset datasets indicated incomplete sequencing despite the large sequencing depth. Clonotypes shared by all four sorted-subset donors showed higher generation probabilities than non-shared clonotypes. Estimated clonotype richness was generally larger for naive than for memory subsets. When a few donors were compared, the shared fraction of clonotypes was about 5% for naive CD4, 3.5% for naive CD8, 2% to 2.5% for memory CD4, and 0.4% for memory CD8. Pairwise subsampling led to the expectation that sequencing depth would affect the degree of clonotype sharing among donors. The small number of donors limited the genetic and exposure-history diversity represented.

The CDR3, from cysteine to phenylalanine, totals 16 residues. The CDR3 DNA has 48 bases and is translated from base 1. Trimmed from V: 3 bases; trimmed from J: 5 bases; junction bases lacking a gene match: 11. The germline V gene (reference sequence) specifies SEHNR as CDR1 and FQNEAQ as CDR2. The chain uses TRBV7-9 and TRBJ2-5; 8 nucleotides in the junction match TRBD2. This sequence was found in a woman in her twenties or thirties in good health. Source material: naive CD8+ T cells sorted from blood. In light of the paper, this sample's cell subset or site label describes: CD45RA+CCR7+. The DNA sequence is as follows: TGTGCCAGCAGCTTCCAACGGGAGGGCCCTCGGGAGACCCAGTACTTC. It translates as CASSFQREGPRETQYF.